The present TCR beta chain was sequenced within a study of blood T cell repertoires in COVID-19. In the study overall: Sources were T cells, B-cell-depleted T cells, or PBMCs; the material itself was cDNA or gDNA.

CDR1 is SGDLS and CDR2 is YYNGEE in the germline V gene. Trimming cost V 0 bases and J 4 bases; bases outside gene matches: 14. The CDR3 is made up of 19 amino acids. Under the authors' procedure: For nucleated cells, counts were estimated from reference gene primer amplification. Profiled with immunoSEQ multiplex PCR; TCRdb holds only in-frame clones, not every one. V, J and clone size derive from that table, while D and trimming were established from the DNA sequence. This table has about 180,000 clones, about three quarters appearing once. Those enrolled in Seattle joined during active infection and were followed longitudinally afterward.

The receptor comes from a woman older than 75 with COVID-19, enrolled during active disease. V usage is TRBV9 and J usage is TRBJ2-1; 9 bases are shared with TRBD2. The sequenced material came from peripheral blood. CDR3 protein: CASSVELLAGTLLYNEQFF. The CDR3 DNA is TGTGCCAGCAGCGTAGAATTGCTAGCGGGGACCCTATTATACAATGAGCAGTTCTTC.